This T cell receptor (beta chain) was sequenced during a study of a mutant IDH1 vaccine in newly diagnosed glioma. Study as a whole: In some groups vaccination began 4-6 weeks post-radiotherapy; others received it with temozolomide. There were 62.5% males and roughly 38% females among treated patients, whose mean age was roughly 40 years. Every participant had undergone radiotherapy, temozolomide, or both before, and most underwent both.

Time point: week 11, during vaccination. The study gave 300 ug of mutant IDH1 20-mer peptide per vaccine dose, with topical imiquimod. Concerning this clone itself: The antigen remains undetermined.

Clones were read by immunoSEQ multiplex PCR, and TCRdb kept only the in-frame ones, dropping some. The sample has 110,000 or so clones; roughly nine tenths are singletons. V dropped 6 bases and J dropped 5 bases, with 2 bases sitting between them. Looked up from germline, CDR1 is MNHNS and CDR2 is SASEGT. The CDR3 is made up of 10 amino acids. This clonotype was obtained from a woman aged 45 to 65 with glioma. The chain joins TRBV6-1 to TRBJ2-1; D is uncertain. Sequences were derived from PBMCs, sampled from a glioma patient whose treatment included an IDH1 peptide vaccine. As DNA, the CDR3 is TGTGCCAGCAGCCACAATGAGCAGTTCTTC. Translation gives CASSHNEQFF.